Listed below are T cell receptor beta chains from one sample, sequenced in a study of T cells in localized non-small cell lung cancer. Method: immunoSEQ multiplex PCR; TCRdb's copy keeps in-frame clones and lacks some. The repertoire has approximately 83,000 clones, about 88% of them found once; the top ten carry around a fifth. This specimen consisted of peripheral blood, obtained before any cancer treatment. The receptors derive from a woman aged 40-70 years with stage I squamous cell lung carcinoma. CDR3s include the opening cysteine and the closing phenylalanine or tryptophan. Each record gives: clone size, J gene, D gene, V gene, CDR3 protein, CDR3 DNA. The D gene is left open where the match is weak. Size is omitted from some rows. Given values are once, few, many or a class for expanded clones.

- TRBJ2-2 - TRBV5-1 CASSLVGFPGELFF TGCGCCAGCAGCTTGGTAGGGTTCCCCGGGGAGCTGTTTTTT
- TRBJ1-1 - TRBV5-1 CASSYNPGSTTTEAFF TGCGCCAGCAGCTACAATCCAGGGAGTACCACCACTGAAGCTTTCTTT
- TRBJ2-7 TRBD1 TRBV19 CASRRDRGNEQYF TGTGCCAGTCGCCGGGACAGGGGAAACGAGCAGTACTTC
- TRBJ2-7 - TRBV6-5 CASSYGGGASEQYF TGTGCCAGCAGTTATGGTGGGGGGGCGTCCGAGCAGTACTTC
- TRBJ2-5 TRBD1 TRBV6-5 CASGRGYETQYF TGTGCCAGCGGCAGGGGGTATGAGACCCAGTACTTC
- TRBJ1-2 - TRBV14 CASSQDRVYGYTF TGTGCCAGCAGCCAAGACAGGGTCTATGGCTACACCTTC
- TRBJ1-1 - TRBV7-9 CASSSTENTEAFF TGTGCCAGCAGCTCCACAGAGAACACTGAAGCTTTCTTT
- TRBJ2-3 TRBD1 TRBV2 CASSVQGALSTDTQYF TGTGCCAGCAGTGTTCAGGGGGCGCTTAGCACAGATACGCAGTATTTT
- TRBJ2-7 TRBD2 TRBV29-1 CSVDGTSGGKQYF TGCAGCGTTGACGGGACTAGCGGGGGGAAGCAGTACTTC
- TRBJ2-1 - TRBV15 CATSRRPIQGLFF TGTGCCACCAGCAGACGACCGATACAGGGCCTGTTCTTC
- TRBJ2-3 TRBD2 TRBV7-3 CASSSSGGAILSTDTQYF TGTGCCAGCAGCTCTAGCGGGGGGGCCATTCTTAGCACAGATACGCAGTATTTT
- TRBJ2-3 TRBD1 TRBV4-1 CASSQDQGATQYF TGCGCCAGCAGCCAAGATCAGGGGGCTACGCAGTATTTT
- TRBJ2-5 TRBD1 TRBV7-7 CASSLIGTGAETQYF TGTGCTAGCAGCTTAATCGGGACAGGGGCAGAGACCCAGTACTTC
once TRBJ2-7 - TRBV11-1 CASRRHDRAGDYEQYF TGTGCCAGCAGGCGCCATGACAGGGCGGGGGACTACGAGCAGTACTTC
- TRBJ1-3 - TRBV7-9 CASSLAGSGNTIYF TGTGCCAGCAGCTTAGCCGGCTCTGGAAACACCATATATTTT
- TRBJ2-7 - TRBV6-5 CASSWDGYEQYF TGTGCCAGCAGTTGGGACGGCTACGAGCAGTACTTC
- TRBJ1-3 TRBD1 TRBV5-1 CASSLDRGSSGNTIYF TGCGCCAGCAGCTTGGACAGGGGCTCGTCTGGAAACACCATATATTTT
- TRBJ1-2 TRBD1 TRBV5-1 CASSWGTGGTNYGYTF TGCGCCAGCAGCTGGGGGACAGGGGGTACTAACTATGGCTACACCTTC
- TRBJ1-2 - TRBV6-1 CASRGPARDNYGYTF TGTGCCAGCAGGGGGCCGGCCAGGGATAACTATGGCTACACCTTC
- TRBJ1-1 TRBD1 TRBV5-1 CASSLGGGAVNTEAFF TGCGCCAGCAGCTTGGGAGGGGGCGCCGTGAACACTGAAGCTTTCTTT
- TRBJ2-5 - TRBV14 CASSLRGETQYF TGTGCCAGCAGCTTACGGGGCGAGACCCAGTACTTC
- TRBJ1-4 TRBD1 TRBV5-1 CASSPGQGTTNEKLFF TGCGCCAGCAGCCCCGGACAGGGAACAACTAATGAAAAACTGTTTTTT
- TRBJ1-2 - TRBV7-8 CASSLQGLNYGYTF TGTGCCAGCAGCTTACAGGGCCTGAACTATGGCTACACCTTC
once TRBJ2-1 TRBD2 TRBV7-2 CASLPPGGSSYNEQFF TGTGCCAGCCTACCGCCCGGGGGGAGCTCCTACAATGAGCAGTTCTTC
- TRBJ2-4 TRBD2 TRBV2 CASSDPSRGGNIQYF TGTGCCAGCAGTGACCCTAGCCGGGGGGGAAACATTCAGTACTTC
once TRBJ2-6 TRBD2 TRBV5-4 CASSPRGDFSGANVLTF TGTGCCAGCAGCCCTCGGGGGGACTTCTCTGGGGCCAACGTCCTGACTTTC
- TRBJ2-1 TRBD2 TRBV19 CASSIWSGGTEQFF TGTGCCAGTAGTATATGGAGCGGGGGCACTGAGCAGTTCTTC
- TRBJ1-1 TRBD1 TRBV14 CASSQNRGRTEAFF TGTGCCAGCAGCCAAAACAGGGGGAGGACTGAAGCTTTCTTT
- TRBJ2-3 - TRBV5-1 CASSLWGDTDTQYF TGCGCCAGCAGCTTATGGGGGGACACAGATACGCAGTATTTT
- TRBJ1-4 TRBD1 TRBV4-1 CASSARQGSEKLFF TGCGCCAGCAGCGCCCGACAGGGGAGTGAAAAACTGTTTTTT
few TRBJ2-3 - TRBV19 CATNGAVTDTQYF TGTGCCACTAACGGAGCGGTCACAGATACGCAGTATTTT